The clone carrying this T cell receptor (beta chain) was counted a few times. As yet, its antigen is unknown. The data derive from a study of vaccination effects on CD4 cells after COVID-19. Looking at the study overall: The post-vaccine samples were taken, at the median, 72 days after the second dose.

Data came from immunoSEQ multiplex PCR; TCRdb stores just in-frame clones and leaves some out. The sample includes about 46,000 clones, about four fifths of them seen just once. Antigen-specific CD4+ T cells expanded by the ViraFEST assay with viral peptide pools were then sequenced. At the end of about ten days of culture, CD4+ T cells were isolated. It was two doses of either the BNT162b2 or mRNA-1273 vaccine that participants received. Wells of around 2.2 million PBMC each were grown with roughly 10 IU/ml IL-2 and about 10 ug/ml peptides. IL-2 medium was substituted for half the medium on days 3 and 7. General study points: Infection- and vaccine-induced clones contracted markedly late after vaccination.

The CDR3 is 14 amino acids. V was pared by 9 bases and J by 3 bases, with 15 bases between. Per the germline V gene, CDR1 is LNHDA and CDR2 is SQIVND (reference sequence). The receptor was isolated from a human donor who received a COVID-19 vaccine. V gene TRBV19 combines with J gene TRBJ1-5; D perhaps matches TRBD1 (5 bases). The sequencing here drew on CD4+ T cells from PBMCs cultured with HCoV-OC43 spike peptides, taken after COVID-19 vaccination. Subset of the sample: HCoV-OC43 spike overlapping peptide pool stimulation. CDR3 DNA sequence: TGTGCCAGCCGGTCCAGGGATCCCAATCAGCCCCAGCATTTT. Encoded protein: CASRSRDPNQPQHF.